The 5 T cell receptor beta chains in this list originate from one sample, sequenced in a study of blood T cell repertoires in COVID-19. Sequenced by immunoSEQ multiplex PCR; TCRdb stores in-frame clones only, minus some. The sample lists approximately 120,000 clones, 70% to 90% occurring once. The sequenced sample was peripheral blood. The receptors derive from a man aged 45-65 years with acute or convalescent COVID-19.

The CDR3 reads CASSLLAGPGGSEAFF. As DNA, the CDR3 is TGCGCCAGCAGCTTGTTGGCGGGCCCGGGGGGCTCTGAAGCTTTCTTT. This sequence joins TRBV5-1 and TRBJ1-1; D may be TRBD1 (6 bases). The CDR3 consists of 16 residues. CDR1 is SGHRS, CDR2 YFSETQ, per germline. V lost 1 base, J lost 6 bases, and 19 bases lay in between.

The chain uses TRBV6-1 and TRBJ2-2; 12 nucleotides align to TRBD2. J gave up 3 bases and V 2 bases, and 7 bases lay outside the gene matches. The V gene's germline CDR1 is MNHNS and CDR2 SASEGT. The CDR3 is made up of 18 amino acids. The CDR3 is CASSEWLAGGPDTGELFF. In DNA form, the CDR3 reads TGTGCCAGCAGTGAATGGCTAGCGGGAGGGCCGGACACCGGGGAGCTGTTTTTT.

The chain carries TRBV6-1 and TRBJ1-5; D might be TRBD1 (6 bases). Between the trimmed V and J ends, which lost 3 bases and 2 bases, there was a span of 11 bases. Germline assignment: CDR1 MNHNS and CDR2 SASEGT. There are 15 residues in the CDR3. Here the CDR3 reads CASSEGTIRNQPQHF. CDR3 in DNA: TGTGCCAGCAGTGAGGGGACAATACGCAATCAGCCCCAGCATTTT.

The chain joins TRBV5-4 to TRBJ2-7, with a weak D call TRBD2 (5 bases). The CDR3 loop spans 16 amino acids. V lost 4 bases to trimming and J lost 2 bases, with 19 bases between them. Germline V gene lookup returns CDR1 SGHNT and CDR2 YYREEE (reference sequence). As DNA, the CDR3 is TGTGCCAGCAGCCTGGACTCACGACTAAAAACCTACGAGCAGTACTTC. It specifies CASSLDSRLKTYEQYF.

The chain is built from TRBV7-7 and TRBJ2-1; D possibly corresponds to TRBD2 (5 bases). The CDR3 covers 16 residues. Germline CDR1 reads SSHAT; CDR2 reads FNYEAQ (reference sequence). Trimming took 2 bases from V and 9 from J, leaving 20 bases between them. The CDR3 protein is CASSLTEYGIFSEQFF. DNA of the CDR3: TGTGCCAGCAGCTTAACGGAATACGGGATATTTAGTGAGCAGTTCTTC.